This TCR beta chain came from a study of cytomegalovirus exposure and HLA in healthy donors. Notes on the study in general: When presence/absence was analysed, sequencing depth was taken to be roughly uniform across donors.

PCR involved 60 Vbeta and 13 Jbeta primers. Method: immunoSEQ multiplex PCR; TCRdb's copy keeps in-frame clones and lacks some. The data show about 170,000 clones, approximately 76% seen once. Details on this clone: Its specificity is not known.

Sequencing was done on a sample of PBMCs. The TCR was taken from a woman younger than 35 in good health and CMV-seropositive.

The CDR3 nucleotides are TGTGCCAGCAGTGCGGGACAGGGGTCGGCGAACACCGGGGAGCTGTTTTTT. This gives the protein CASSAGQGSANTGELFF. This chain joins TRBV6-1 and TRBJ2-2; 10 nucleotides agree with TRBD1. The CDR3 spans 17 residues. CDR1 MNHNS and CDR2 SASEGT come from the germline V gene. With V trimmed by 4 bases and J by 0 bases, 5 bases remained unmatched.